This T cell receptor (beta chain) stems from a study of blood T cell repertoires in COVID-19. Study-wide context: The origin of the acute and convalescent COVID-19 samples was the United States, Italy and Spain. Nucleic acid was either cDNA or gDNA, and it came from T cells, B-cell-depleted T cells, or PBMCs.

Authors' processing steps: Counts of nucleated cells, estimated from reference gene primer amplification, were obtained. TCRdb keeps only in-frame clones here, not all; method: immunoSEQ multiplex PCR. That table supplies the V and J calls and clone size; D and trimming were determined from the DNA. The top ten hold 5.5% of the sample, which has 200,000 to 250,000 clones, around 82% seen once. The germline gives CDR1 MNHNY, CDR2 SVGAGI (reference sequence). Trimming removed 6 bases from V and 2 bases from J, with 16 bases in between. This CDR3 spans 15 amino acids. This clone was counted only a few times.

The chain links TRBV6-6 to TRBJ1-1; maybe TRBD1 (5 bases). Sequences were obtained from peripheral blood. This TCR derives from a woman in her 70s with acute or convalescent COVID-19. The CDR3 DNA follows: TGTGCCAGCAGCCCGAGGGGACTCTATAACACTGAAGCTTTCTTT. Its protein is CASSPRGLYNTEAFF.